The rows below give T cell receptor beta chains drawn from one sample of a study of cytomegalovirus exposure and HLA in healthy donors. Profiling relied on immunoSEQ multiplex PCR, and the TCRdb table lists in-frame clones only, not all of them. Here the sample spans about 160,000 clones, approximately 78% being singletons. Sequencing used PBMCs. The receptors here all came from a woman between 40 and 55 years old in good health and CMV-seronegative. The CDR3 runs from the conserved cysteine through the conserved F or W. D genes are given only for firm matches. Only part of the rows carry a size: once, few, many, or a class if the clone is expanded.

size	V	J	D	CDR3	DNA
few	TRBV11-2	TRBJ2-3	TRBD2	CASSLIAGGPTTTDTQYF	TGTGCCAGCAGCTTGATAGCGGGGGGCCCAACCACCACAGATACGCAGTATTTT
.	TRBV6-1	TRBJ1-1	.	CASSVQNGTPNTEAFF	TGTGCCAGCAGTGTTCAAAATGGGACACCGAACACTGAAGCTTTCTTT
.	TRBV18	TRBJ1-1	.	CASSATGENTEAFF	TGTGCCAGCTCAGCGACAGGAGAGAACACTGAAGCTTTCTTT
.	TRBV23-1	TRBJ2-3	.	CASSQYRPEGTDTQYF	TGCGCCAGCAGTCAATACAGGCCCGAGGGCACAGATACGCAGTATTTT
.	TRBV28	TRBJ1-4	TRBD1	CASSSDRGYEKLFF	TGTGCCAGCAGTTCTGACAGGGGGTATGAAAAACTGTTTTTT
.	TRBV10-2	TRBJ2-1	.	CASTQGSGEQFF	TGCGCCAGCACCCAGGGCTCGGGTGAGCAGTTCTTC
.	TRBV5-6	TRBJ1-6	.	CASTRVDGSYNSPLHF	TGTGCCAGCACCAGGGTCGACGGCTCCTATAATTCACCCCTCCACTTT
few	TRBV28	TRBJ1-2	TRBD1	CASSLQGARVSRDGYTF	TGTGCCAGCAGTCTCCAGGGGGCGAGAGTTTCAAGGGATGGCTACACCTTC
few	TRBV27	TRBJ2-7	TRBD1	CASSPQTGLGYEQYF	TGTGCCAGCAGTCCCCAGACAGGGCTTGGGTACGAGCAGTACTTC
few	TRBV28	TRBJ1-5	.	CASSLSGDSNQPQHF	TGTGCCAGCAGTTTATCAGGGGATAGCAATCAGCCCCAGCATTTT
.	TRBV4-1	TRBJ2-7	TRBD1	CASSQGDRVPYEQYF	TGCGCCAGCAGTCAAGGAGACAGGGTCCCCTACGAGCAGTACTTC
few	TRBV5-1	TRBJ2-7	TRBD1	CASHDRGPSEQYF	TGCGCCAGCCACGACAGGGGGCCCTCCGAGCAGTACTTC
.	TRBV5-1	TRBJ1-6	TRBD1	CASSPLGQVVGSLHF	TGCGCCAGCAGCCCCCTGGGACAGGTGGTTGGCTCCCTCCACTTT
few	TRBV4-1	TRBJ1-5	TRBD1	CASSQGWTGSNQPQHF	TGCGCCAGCAGCCAAGGCTGGACAGGGTCCAATCAGCCCCAGCATTTT
.	TRBV6-5	TRBJ2-1	TRBD2	CASRTSGGAKDAQFF	TGTGCCAGCAGGACTAGCGGGGGGGCCAAGGACGCACAGTTCTTC